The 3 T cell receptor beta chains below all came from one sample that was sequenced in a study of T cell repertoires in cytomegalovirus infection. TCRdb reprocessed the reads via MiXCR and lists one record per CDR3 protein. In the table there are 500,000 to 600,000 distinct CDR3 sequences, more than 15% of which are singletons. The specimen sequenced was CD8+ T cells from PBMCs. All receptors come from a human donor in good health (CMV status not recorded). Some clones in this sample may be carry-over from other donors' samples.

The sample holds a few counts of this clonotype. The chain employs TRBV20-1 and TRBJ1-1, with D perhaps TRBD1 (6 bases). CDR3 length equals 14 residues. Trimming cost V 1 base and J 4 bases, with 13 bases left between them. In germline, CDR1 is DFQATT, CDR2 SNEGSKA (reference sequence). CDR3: CSARGRAQGTEAFF. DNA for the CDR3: TGCAGTGCTAGAGGTAGGGCACAGGGCACTGAAGCTTTCTTT.

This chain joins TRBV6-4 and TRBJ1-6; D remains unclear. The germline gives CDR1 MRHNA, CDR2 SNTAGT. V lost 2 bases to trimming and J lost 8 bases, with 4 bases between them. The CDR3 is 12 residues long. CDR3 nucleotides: TGTGCCAGCAGTGACGGCTATTCACCCCTCCACTTT. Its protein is CASSDGYSPLHF.

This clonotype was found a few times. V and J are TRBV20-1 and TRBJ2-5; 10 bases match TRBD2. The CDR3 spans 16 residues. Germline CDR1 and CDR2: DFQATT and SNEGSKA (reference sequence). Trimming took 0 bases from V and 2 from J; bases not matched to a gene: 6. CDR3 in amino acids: CSARDQGLAVQETQYF. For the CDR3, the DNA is TGCAGTGCTAGAGATCAAGGACTAGCGGTTCAAGAGACCCAGTACTTC.